These 11 T cell receptor beta chains were sequenced from one sample in a study of blood T cells in healthy people across ages. Next came a second PCR, run for about 7 to 11 cycles, which used a sample-barcoded 5' primer along with a J-beta primer mix. TCRdb processed the 5' RACE reads anew with MiXCR; each CDR3 protein has one entry. The sample includes some 790,000 distinct CDR3 sequences, 25% to 35% of them seen just once. The sequenced sample was blood. The source is a woman older than 75 in good health.

There are many counts of this clonotype. The chain carries TRBV7-9 and TRBJ2-7; D gene unclear. Between the trimmed V and J ends, which lost 4 bases and 4 bases, there was a span of 14 bases. The CDR3 has 14 residues. Germline V CDR1 and CDR2: SEHNR, FQNEAQ (reference sequence). In DNA, the CDR3 is TGTGCCAGCAGCTCCCCGGAGCAGTTGTACGAGCAGTACTTC. It yields the protein CASSSPEQLYEQYF.

This clonotype was seen only a few times. At one end, the junction sequence differs from germline, possibly due to a read error. This chain connects TRBV6-2 or TRBV6-3 to TRBJ2-5; 9 positions agree with TRBD2. CDR3 length: 15 amino acids. CDR1 and CDR2 from the germline V gene are MNHEY and SVGEGT. In DNA form, the CDR3 reads TGTGCCTGCAGTCCCGCGGGGGGGACAAACCATGAGCAGTACTTC. Translated, it gives CACSPAGGTNHEQYF.

The V and J genes are TRBV7-9 and TRBJ2-7, with D maybe TRBD2 (5 bases). V was shortened by 4 bases and J by 0 bases, with 13 bases between the two germline ends. The CDR3 is made up of 15 amino acids. Per the germline V gene, CDR1 is SEHNR and CDR2 is FQNEAQ (reference sequence). CDR3 residues: CASSSKGEISYEQYF. The CDR3 nucleotides are TGTGCCAGCAGCTCGAAGGGAGAAATCTCCTACGAGCAGTACTTC.

As regards this clonotype: This sequence may be a read error, since a much larger clone differs from it by one base. The rearrangement uses TRBV25-1 and TRBJ1-2; the match to TRBD1 covers 8 bases. Germline-derived CDR1 and CDR2 are MGHDK and SYGVNS. The V segment lost 4 bases and the J segment 7 bases; nucleotides outside the gene matches: 11. The CDR3 is 15 residues long. The DNA for the CDR3 is TGTGCCAGCAGTGCCCGACAGGGGTGGCGCGGTGGCTACACCTTC. Protein: CASSARQGWRGGYTF.

This clonotype was counted ten times or more. This chain uses TRBV7-2 with TRBJ2-6, with TRBD1 as a possible D gene (7 bases). CDR3 length: 19 amino acids. Trimming removed 1 base at V and 0 bases at J, with 16 bases between. Looked up from germline, CDR1 is SGHTA and CDR2 is FQGNSA. CDR3 region: CASSLDWRGRGSGANVLTF. In nucleotides, the CDR3 is TGTGCCAGCAGCTTAGATTGGAGGGGGCGAGGCTCTGGGGCCAACGTCCTGACTTTC. Combining the CDR3 with reference TRBV7-2 and TRBJ2-6 gives the whole variable domain GAGVSQSPSNKVTEKGKDVELRCDPISGHTALYWYRQSLGQGLEFLIYFQGNSAPDKSGLPSDRFSAERTGGSVSTLTIQRTQQEDSAVYLCASSLDWRGRGSGANVLTFGAGSRLTVL.

Ten or more counts support this clonotype. V and J are TRBV14 and TRBJ2-5, with 8 bases that match TRBD2. The CDR3 totals 13 residues. CDR1 is SGHDN and CDR2 is FVKESK in the germline V gene. Unmatched junction bases numbered 10, after V lost 3 bases and J lost 13 bases. CDR3 coding DNA: TGTGCCAGCAGCCAGGTCGGGACTAGGGCAAGGTACTTC. This codes for CASSQVGTRARYF.

This clonotype was recorded at least ten times. As DNA, the CDR3 is TGTGCCAGCAGCTTACGACTAGCGGGGCTTGGGGAGCAGTACTTC. It translates to CASSLRLAGLGEQYF. This chain connects TRBV7-8 to TRBJ2-7; 11 nucleotides line up with TRBD2. The CDR3 is made up of 15 amino acids. Trimming cost V 2 bases and J 7 bases; bases outside gene matches: 7. Germline lookup yields CDR1 SGHVS and CDR2 FQNEAQ.

Note on this clonotype: A much larger clone differs by one base, so this may be a read error. This chain connects TRBV20-1 to TRBJ2-1; 9 positions agree with TRBD1. Germline-derived CDR1 and CDR2 are DFQATT and SNEGSKA (reference sequence). CDR3 size: 14 residues. The CDR3 region is CSASGTGTYNKQFF. CDR3 DNA sequence: TGCAGTGCTTCCGGGACAGGGACCTACAATAAGCAGTTCTTC.

This clonotype was seen many times. The rearrangement uses TRBV29-1 and TRBJ2-7; D ambiguous. The CDR3 loop spans 15 amino acids. Trimming shortened V by 6 bases and J by 6 bases, and 24 bases separated the two germline ends. CDR1 is SQVTM, CDR2 ANQGSEA, per germline. CDR3 protein: CSVAGPPANPSEQYF. The DNA of the CDR3 is TGCAGCGTGGCCGGGCCCCCGGCAAACCCTAGCGAGCAGTACTTC.

Concerning this clonotype itself: This clone may be a read error of a much larger clone one base away. The chain combines TRBV6-2 or TRBV6-3 with TRBJ2-3; possible D gene TRBD2, 6 bases. The CDR3 runs 18 residues. From germline, CDR1 is MNHEY and CDR2 SVGEGT. The DNA of the CDR3 is TGTGTCAGCAGCCCGGTTCCTACTAGCAGCCGGGGCACAGATACGCAGTATTTT. Amino acid sequence: CVSSPVPTSSRGTDTQYF.

This clonotype was found once. Just one base apart from a much larger clone, this may be a read error. This chain uses TRBV20-1 with TRBJ1-2; a weak D match, TRBD1 (5 bases). The length of the CDR3 is 15 residues. Per germline, CDR1 DFQATT and CDR2 SNEGSKA (reference sequence). CDR3 in amino acids: CRARGWGEVHGGYTF. DNA of the CDR3: TGCCGTGCTAGAGGATGGGGGGAAGTTCACGGTGGCTACACCTTC.